The clone carrying this TCR beta chain occurred many times. This specimen belongs to a study of read filtering for tumor transcriptome and immune sequencing. From 350 to 500 ng of RNA, a library with molecular barcoded alpha/delta and beta/gamma adaptors was made. TCRdb called the reads again in MiXCR, with one record for every CDR3 protein. The sample has more than 100,000 distinct CDR3 sequences; around 13% are singletons. The sequence was collected from a donor at least 40 years old with multiple myeloma. Sequencing used a population of CD138-negative cells sorted from bone marrow.

CDR3 sequence reads: CASSQGAGDTQYF. CDR3 DNA: TGCGCCAGCAGCCAAGGGGCCGGGGATACGCAGTATTTT. This chain uses TRBV4-3 with TRBJ2-3; D uncertain. CDR1 and CDR2 from the germline V gene are LGHNA and YSLEER. The CDR3 extends over 13 amino acids. V lost 1 base, J lost 6 bases, and 8 bases lay in between.